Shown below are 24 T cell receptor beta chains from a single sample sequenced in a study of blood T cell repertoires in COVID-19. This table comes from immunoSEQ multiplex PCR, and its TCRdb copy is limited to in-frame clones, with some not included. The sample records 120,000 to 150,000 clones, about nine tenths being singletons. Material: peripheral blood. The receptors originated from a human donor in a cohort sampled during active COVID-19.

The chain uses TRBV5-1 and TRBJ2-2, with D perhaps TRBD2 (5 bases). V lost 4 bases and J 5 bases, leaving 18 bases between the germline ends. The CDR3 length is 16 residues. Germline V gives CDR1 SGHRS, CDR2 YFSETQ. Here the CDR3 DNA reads TGCGCCAGCAGCCCGGCTATATTGGAGGATACCGGGGAGCTGTTTTTT. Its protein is CASSPAILEDTGELFF.

CDR3 region: CASSLNQVTDTQYF. DNA for the CDR3: TGTGCCAGCAGCTTAAATCAGGTCACAGATACGCAGTATTTT. The chain has TRBV7-9 and TRBJ2-3; the D is unclear. This CDR3 is built from 14 residues. CDR1 and CDR2 (germline): SEHNR, FQNEAQ (reference sequence). V was clipped by 2 bases and J by 2 bases, with 8 bases between them.

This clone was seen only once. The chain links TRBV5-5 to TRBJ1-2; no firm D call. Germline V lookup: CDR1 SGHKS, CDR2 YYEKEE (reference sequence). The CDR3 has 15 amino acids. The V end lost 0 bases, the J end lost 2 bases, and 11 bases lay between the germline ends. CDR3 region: CASSLEGAVNYGYTF. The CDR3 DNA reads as TGTGCCAGCAGCTTGGAGGGAGCGGTAAACTATGGCTACACCTTC.

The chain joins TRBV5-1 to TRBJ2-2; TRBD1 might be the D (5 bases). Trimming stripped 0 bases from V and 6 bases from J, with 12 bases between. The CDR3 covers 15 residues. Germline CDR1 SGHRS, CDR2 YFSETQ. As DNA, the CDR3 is TGCGCCAGCAGCTTGGGCAGGGCGTACGCCGGGGAGCTGTTTTTT. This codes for CASSLGRAYAGELFF.

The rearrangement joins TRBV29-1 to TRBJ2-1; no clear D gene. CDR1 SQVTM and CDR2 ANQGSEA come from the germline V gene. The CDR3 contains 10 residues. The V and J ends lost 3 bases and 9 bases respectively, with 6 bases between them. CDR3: CSVEPGEQFF. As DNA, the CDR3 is TGCAGCGTTGAGCCCGGTGAGCAGTTCTTC.

The CDR3 loop is CASSWDRTNTEAFF. The CDR3 DNA follows: TGTGCCAGCAGTTGGGACAGGACGAACACTGAAGCTTTCTTT. This chain joins TRBV6-5 and TRBJ1-1, with TRBD1 matching over 8 bases. The V and J ends lost 4 bases and 1 base, in that order; junction bases with no gene match: 2. The germline V gene has CDR1 MNHEY and CDR2 SVGAGI. This CDR3 has 14 amino acids.

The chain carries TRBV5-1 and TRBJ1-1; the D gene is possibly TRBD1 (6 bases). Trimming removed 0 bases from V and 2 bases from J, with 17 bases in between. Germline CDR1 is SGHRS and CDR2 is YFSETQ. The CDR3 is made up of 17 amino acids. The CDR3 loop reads CASSLAARTDSNTEAFF. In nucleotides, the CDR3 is TGCGCCAGCAGCTTGGCCGCCAGGACGGACAGTAACACTGAAGCTTTCTTT.

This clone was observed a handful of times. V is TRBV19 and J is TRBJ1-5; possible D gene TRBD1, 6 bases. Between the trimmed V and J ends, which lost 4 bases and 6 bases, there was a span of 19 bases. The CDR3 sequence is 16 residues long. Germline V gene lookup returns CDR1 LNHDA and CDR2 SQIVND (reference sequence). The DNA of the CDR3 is TGTGCCAGTAGTACGACCAAACAGGGATCTGTTCAGCCCCAGCATTTT. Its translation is CASSTTKQGSVQPQHF.

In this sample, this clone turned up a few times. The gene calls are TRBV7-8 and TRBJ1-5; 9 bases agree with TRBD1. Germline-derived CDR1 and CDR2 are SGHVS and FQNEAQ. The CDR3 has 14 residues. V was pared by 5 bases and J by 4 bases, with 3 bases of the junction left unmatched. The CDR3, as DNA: TGTGCCAGCAGCCCCGGGACAGGGAATCAGCCCCAGCATTTT. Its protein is CASSPGTGNQPQHF.

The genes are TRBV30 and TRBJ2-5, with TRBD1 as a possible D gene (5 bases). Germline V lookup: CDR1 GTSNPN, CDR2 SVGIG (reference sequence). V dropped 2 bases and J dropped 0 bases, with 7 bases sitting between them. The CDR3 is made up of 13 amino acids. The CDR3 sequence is CAWSSGNQETQYF. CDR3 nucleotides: TGTGCCTGGAGTTCAGGGAACCAAGAGACCCAGTACTTC.

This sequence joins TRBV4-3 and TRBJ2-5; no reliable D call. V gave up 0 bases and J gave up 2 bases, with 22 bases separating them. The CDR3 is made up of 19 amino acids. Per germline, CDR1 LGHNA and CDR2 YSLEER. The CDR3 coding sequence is TGCGCCAGCAGCCAAGATCTCGAGCCCCCCACCGGGTCGCAAGAGACCCAGTACTTC. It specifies CASSQDLEPPTGSQETQYF.

CDR3 in DNA: TGTGCCAGTACCCGGGACAGGGCAGTCAATCAGCCCCAGCATTTT. Encoded protein: CASTRDRAVNQPQHF. The rearrangement joins TRBV19 to TRBJ1-5, with TRBD1 matching 9 bases. Germline V gene lookup returns CDR1 LNHDA and CDR2 SQIVND (reference sequence). V trimming: 7 bases; J trimming: 3 bases; junction bases outside the gene matches: 7. This CDR3 has 15 residues.

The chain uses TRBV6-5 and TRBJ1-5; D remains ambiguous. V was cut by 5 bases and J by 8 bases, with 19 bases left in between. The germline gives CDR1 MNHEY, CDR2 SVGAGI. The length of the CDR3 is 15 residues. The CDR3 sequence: CASSMRLGGHEPQHF. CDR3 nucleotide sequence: TGTGCCAGCAGTATGCGACTAGGAGGGCATGAGCCCCAGCATTTT.

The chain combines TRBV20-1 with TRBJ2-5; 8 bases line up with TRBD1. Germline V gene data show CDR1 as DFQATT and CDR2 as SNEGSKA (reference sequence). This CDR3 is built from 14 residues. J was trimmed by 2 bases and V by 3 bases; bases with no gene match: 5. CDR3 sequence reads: CSASSGGLQETQYF. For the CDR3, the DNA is TGCAGTGCTAGTTCAGGGGGCTTACAAGAGACCCAGTACTTC.

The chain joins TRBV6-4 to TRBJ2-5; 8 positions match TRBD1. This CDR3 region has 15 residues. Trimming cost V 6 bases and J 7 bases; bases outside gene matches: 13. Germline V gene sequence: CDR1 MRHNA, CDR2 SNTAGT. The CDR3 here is CASSFPGQGQATQYF. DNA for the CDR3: TGTGCCAGCAGCTTCCCCGGACAGGGACAGGCGACCCAGTACTTC.

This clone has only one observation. CDR3 in DNA: TGTGCCAGCAGCCAGTCCGACAGGCAAGCAGGCGAGCAGTACTTC. The encoded protein is CASSQSDRQAGEQYF. The gene calls are TRBV4-2 and TRBJ2-7, with D possibly being TRBD1 (6 bases). V dropped 3 bases and J dropped 6 bases, with 18 bases sitting between them. The CDR3 spans 15 residues. Germline-derived CDR1 and CDR2 are LGHNA and YNFKEQ.

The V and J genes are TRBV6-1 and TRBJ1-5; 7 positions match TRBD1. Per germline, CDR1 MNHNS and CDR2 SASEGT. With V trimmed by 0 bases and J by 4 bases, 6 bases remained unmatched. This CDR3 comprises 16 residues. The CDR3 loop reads CASSEAGTVPNQPQHF. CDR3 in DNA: TGTGCCAGCAGTGAAGCCGGGACAGTACCTAATCAGCCCCAGCATTTT.

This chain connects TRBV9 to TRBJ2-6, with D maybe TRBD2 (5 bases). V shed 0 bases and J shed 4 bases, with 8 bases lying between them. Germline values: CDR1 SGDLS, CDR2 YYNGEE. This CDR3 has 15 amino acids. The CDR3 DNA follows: TGTGCCAGCAGCGTAGCTGGGAGCGGGGCCAACGTCCTGACTTTC. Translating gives CASSVAGSGANVLTF.

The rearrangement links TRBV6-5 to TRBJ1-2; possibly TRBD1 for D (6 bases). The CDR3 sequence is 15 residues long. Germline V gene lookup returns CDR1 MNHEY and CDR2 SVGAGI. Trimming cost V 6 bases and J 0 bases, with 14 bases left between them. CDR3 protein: CASRSGHHSNYGYTF. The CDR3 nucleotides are TGTGCCAGCAGGTCGGGACACCACTCTAACTATGGCTACACCTTC.

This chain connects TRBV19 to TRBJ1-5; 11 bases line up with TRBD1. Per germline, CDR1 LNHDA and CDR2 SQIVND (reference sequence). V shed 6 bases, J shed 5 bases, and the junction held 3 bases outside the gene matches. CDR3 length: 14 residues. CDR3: CASRGQGAYQPQHF. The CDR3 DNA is TGTGCCAGTAGAGGACAGGGGGCGTATCAGCCCCAGCATTTT.

The CDR3 sequence: CASSLGRRGKETQYF. The DNA for the CDR3 is TGCGCCAGCAGCTTGGGGCGGAGGGGTAAAGAGACCCAGTACTTC. The rearrangement uses TRBV5-1 and TRBJ2-5, with D possibly matching TRBD2 (6 bases). Germline V gene lookup returns CDR1 SGHRS and CDR2 YFSETQ. The CDR3 is 15 amino acids. Trimming removed 0 bases at V and 3 bases at J, with 12 bases between.

CDR3 protein: CASSIRTGERSPLHF. The CDR3 DNA follows: TGTGCCAGCAGCATCAGGACAGGGGAGAGGTCACCCCTCCACTTT. The rearrangement links TRBV7-2 to TRBJ1-6; TRBD1 matches at 9 bases. Germline trimming cut 5 bases from V and 10 bases from J; bases unmatched to any gene: 9. Germline assignment: CDR1 SGHTA and CDR2 FQGNSA. The CDR3 extends over 15 amino acids.

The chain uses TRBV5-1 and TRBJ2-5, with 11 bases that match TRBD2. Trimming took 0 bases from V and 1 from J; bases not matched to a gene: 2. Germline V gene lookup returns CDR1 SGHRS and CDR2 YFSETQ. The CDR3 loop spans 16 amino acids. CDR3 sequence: CASSLVAGGVQETQYF. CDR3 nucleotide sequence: TGCGCCAGCAGCTTGGTAGCGGGGGGGGTCCAAGAGACCCAGTACTTC.

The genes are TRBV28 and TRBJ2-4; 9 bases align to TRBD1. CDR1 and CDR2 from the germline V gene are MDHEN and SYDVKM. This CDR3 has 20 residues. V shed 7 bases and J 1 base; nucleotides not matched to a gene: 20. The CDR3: CASTPLRDRVRVGAKNIQYF. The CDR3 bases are TGTGCCAGCACTCCCCTTAGGGACAGGGTTCGCGTAGGGGCCAAAAACATTCAGTACTTC.